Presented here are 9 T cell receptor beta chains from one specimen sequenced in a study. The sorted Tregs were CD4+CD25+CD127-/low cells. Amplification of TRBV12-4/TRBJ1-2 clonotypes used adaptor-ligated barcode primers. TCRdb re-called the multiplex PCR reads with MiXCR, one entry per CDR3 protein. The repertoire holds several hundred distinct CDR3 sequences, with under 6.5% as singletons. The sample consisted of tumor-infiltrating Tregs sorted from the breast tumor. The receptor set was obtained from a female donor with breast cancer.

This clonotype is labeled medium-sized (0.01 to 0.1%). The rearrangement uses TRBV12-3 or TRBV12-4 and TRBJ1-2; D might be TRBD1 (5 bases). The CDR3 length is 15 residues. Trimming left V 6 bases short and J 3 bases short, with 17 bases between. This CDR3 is CASSWGREPHYGYTF. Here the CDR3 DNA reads TGTGCCAGCAGCTGGGGCCGCGAGCCCCACTATGGCTACACCTTC.

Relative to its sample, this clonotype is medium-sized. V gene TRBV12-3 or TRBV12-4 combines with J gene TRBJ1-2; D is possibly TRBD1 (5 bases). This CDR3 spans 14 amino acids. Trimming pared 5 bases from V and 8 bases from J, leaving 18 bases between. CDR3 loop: CASSVRRGIWGYTF. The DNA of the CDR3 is TGTGCCAGCAGTGTCCGGCGGGGCATATGGGGCTACACCTTC.

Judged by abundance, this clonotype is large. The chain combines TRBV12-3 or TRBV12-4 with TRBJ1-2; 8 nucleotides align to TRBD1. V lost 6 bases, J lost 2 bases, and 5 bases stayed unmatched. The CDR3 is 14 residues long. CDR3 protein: CASSGDRTNYGYTF. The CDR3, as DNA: TGTGCCAGCAGCGGGGACAGGACGAACTATGGCTACACCTTC.

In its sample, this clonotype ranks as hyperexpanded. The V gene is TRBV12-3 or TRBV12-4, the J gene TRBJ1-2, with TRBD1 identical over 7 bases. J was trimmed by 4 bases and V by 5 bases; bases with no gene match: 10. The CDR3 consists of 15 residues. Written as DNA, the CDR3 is TGTGCCAGCAGTGCGGACCGGGACAGAGGCTATGGCTACACCTTC. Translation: CASSADRDRGYGYTF.

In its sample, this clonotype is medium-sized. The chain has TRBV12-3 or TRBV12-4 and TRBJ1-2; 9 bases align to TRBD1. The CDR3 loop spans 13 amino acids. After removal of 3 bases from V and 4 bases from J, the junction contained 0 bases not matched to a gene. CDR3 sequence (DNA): TGTGCCAGCAGTTTGGACAGGGGCTATGGCTACACCTTC. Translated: CASSLDRGYGYTF.

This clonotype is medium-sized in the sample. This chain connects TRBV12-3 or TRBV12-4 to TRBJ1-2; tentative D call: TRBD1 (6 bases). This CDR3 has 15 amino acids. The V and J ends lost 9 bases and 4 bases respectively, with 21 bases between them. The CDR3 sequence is CASSRGTFESYGYTF. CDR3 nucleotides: TGTGCCAGTAGTAGAGGGACATTCGAGTCCTATGGCTACACCTTC.

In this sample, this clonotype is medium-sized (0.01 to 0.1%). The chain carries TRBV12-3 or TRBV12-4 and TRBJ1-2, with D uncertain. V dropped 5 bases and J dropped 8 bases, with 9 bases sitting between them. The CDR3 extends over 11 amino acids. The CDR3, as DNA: TGTGCCAGCAGTAGCCAACGCGGCTACACCTTC. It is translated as CASSSQRGYTF.

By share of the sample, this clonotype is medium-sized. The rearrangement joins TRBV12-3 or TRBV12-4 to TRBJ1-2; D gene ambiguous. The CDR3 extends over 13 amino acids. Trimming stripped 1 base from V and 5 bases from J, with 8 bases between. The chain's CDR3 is CASSLGIKYGYTF. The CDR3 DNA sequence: TGTGCCAGCAGTTTAGGGATAAAATATGGCTACACCTTC.

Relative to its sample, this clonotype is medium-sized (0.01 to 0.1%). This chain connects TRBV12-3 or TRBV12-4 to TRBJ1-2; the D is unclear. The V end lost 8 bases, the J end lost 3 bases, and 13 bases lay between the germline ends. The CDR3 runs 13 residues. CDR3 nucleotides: TGTGCCAGCCGCCCGGGGTTGGACTATGGCTACACCTTC. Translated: CASRPGLDYGYTF.